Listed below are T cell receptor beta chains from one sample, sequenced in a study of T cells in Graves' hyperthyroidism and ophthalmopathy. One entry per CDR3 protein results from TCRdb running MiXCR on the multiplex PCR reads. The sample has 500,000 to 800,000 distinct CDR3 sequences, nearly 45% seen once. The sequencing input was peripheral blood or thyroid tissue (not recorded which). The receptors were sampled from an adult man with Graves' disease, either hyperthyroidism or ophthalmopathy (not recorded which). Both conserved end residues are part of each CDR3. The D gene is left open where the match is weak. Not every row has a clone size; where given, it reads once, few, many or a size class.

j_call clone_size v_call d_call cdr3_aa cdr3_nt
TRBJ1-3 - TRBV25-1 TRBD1 CASSEGTGSFSGNTIYF TGTGCCAGCAGCGAAGGGACAGGGTCCTTCTCTGGAAACACCATATATTTT
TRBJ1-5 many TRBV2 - CASRRPGRGSNQPQHF TGTGCCAGCAGACGTCCGGGACGGGGGAGCAATCAGCCCCAGCATTTT
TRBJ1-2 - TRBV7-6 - CASRQPSGVGYGYTF TGTGCCAGCAGACAACCCTCAGGGGTCGGCTATGGCTACACCTTC
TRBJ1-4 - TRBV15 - CATSSPPYRNEKLFF TGTGCCACCAGCAGTCCCCCGTACCGAAATGAAAAACTGTTTTTT
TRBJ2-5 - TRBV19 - CASSIGHSAIRETQYF TGTGCCAGTAGTATAGGACATTCTGCGATAAGGGAGACCCAGTACTTC
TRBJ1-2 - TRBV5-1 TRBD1 CASSLEDRGLGYTF TGCGCCAGCAGCTTGGAGGACAGGGGGCTCGGCTACACCTTC
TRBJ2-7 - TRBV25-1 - CASVVSSYGEQYF TGTGCCAGCGTTGTATCTTCCTATGGAGAGCAGTACTTC
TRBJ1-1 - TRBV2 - CASSEPGVEAFF TGTGCCAGCAGTGAACCGGGAGTCGAAGCTTTCTTT
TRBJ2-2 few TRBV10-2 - CASSESRTDNTGELFF TGCGCCAGCAGTGAGTCAAGGACTGACAACACCGGGGAGCTGTTTTTT
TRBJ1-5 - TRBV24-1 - CATSAGSLVNQPQHF TGTGCCACCAGTGCCGGCAGCTTGGTTAATCAGCCCCAGCATTTT
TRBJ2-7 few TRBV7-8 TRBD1 CASSLRGTGTSYEQYF TGTGCCAGCAGCTTACGCGGGACAGGCACTTCCTACGAGCAGTACTTC
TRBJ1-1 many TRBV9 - CASSVGGSTEAFF TGTGCCAGCAGCGTCGGAGGAAGTACTGAAGCTTTCTTT